The following is a TCR beta chain sequence with its context. Germline loops: CDR1 GTSNPN, CDR2 SVGIG (reference sequence). The CDR3 is 14 residues long. J gave up 5 bases and V 5 bases, and 9 bases lay outside the gene matches. This entry comes from a study of blood T cell repertoires in COVID-19. Study overall: Samples taken during acute and convalescent COVID-19 were collected in the United States, Italy and Spain.

Assay used: immunoSEQ multiplex PCR; TCRdb lists only in-frame clones, some missing. This repertoire shows approximately 68,000 clones, around 80% found once; its top ten account for around a tenth. Sequencing was performed on peripheral blood. This receptor was obtained from a human donor in a cohort sampled during active COVID-19. The chain couples TRBV30 to TRBJ1-3, with 7 bases that match TRBD1. CDR3 in DNA: TGTGCCTGGGAACAGGGGACGAAAAGAAACACCATATATTTT. Amino acids: CAWEQGTKRNTIYF.